The 22 T cell receptor beta chains listed next were all sequenced from one sample in a study of blood T cell repertoires in COVID-19 (dated by TCRdb to about 2020). The method was the immunoSEQ multiplex PCR assay. The source is immuneACCESS, and TCRdb retained only in-frame sequences with V and J called. Part of the clones is not carried over; for the studies checked, unresolved V genes explain less than half of this, and the remainder is unexplained. In all, the sample holds about 22,000 clones, and about nine tenths of those were seen once. The leading ten clones occupy about a quarter of the sample. Material for sequencing was peripheral blood. The receptors shown here come from a human donor with active COVID-19. The donor label of this sample is uncertain.

The V call is TRBV9, the J call TRBJ1-1, with TRBD1 identical over 7 bases. The CDR3 is 13 residues long. V trimming: 0 bases; J trimming: 7 bases; junction bases outside the gene matches: 3. The germline V gene encodes CDR1 SGDLS and CDR2 YYNGEE. Written as DNA, the CDR3 is TGTGCCAGCAGCGTAGTGAACAGGGGTGAAGCTTTCTTT. Its translation: CASSVVNRGEAFF. Complete variable domain (other parts from reference TRBV9 and TRBJ1-1): DSGVTQTPKHLITATGQRVTLRCSPRSGDLSVYWYQQSLDQGLQFLIQYYNGEERAKGNILERFSAQQFPDLHSELNLSSLELGDSALYFCASSVVNRGEAFFGQGTRLTVV.

The V call is TRBV30, the J call TRBJ2-7; 9 positions match TRBD1. V shed 4 bases, J shed 4 bases, and the junction held 2 bases outside the gene matches. Germline loops: CDR1 GTSNPN, CDR2 SVGIG (reference sequence). CDR3 length: 12 amino acids. CDR3 in amino acids: CAWNRGRYEQYF. CDR3 DNA: TGTGCCTGGAACAGGGGGCGGTACGAGCAGTACTTC.

This chain connects TRBV27 to TRBJ1-4, with D perhaps matching TRBD1 (5 bases). The germline V gene has CDR1 MNHEY and CDR2 SMNVEV (reference sequence). The CDR3 runs to 13 residues. Trimming stripped 8 bases from V and 4 bases from J, with 11 bases between. The chain's CDR3 is CASLEGVNEKLFF. The CDR3 bases are TGTGCCAGCCTTGAAGGGGTTAATGAAAAACTGTTTTTT. Variable domain in full (rest from reference TRBV27 and TRBJ1-4): EAQVTQNPRYLITVTGKKLTVTCSQNMNHEYMSWYRQDPGLGLRQIYYSMNVEVTDKGDVPEGYKVSRKEKRNFPLILESPSPNQTSLYFCASLEGVNEKLFFGSGTQLSVL.

This clone was seen just once. The CDR3 bases are TGTGCCAGCAGTTTCGTGGGCAGCCAAGAGACCCAGTACTTC. Residues: CASSFVGSQETQYF. This chain joins TRBV27 and TRBJ2-5; D unclear. The length of the CDR3 is 14 residues. CDR1 and CDR2 from the germline V gene are MNHEY and SMNVEV (reference sequence). V lost 3 bases and J 1 base, leaving 9 bases between the germline ends.

This chain links TRBV14 with TRBJ2-1, with 9 bases fitting TRBD2. This CDR3 is 14 amino acids long. V trimming: 4 bases; J trimming: 4 bases; junction bases outside the gene matches: 2. CDR1 is SGHDN, CDR2 FVKESK, per germline. For the CDR3, the DNA is TGTGCCAGCAGCCTCCTAGCGGGGTACAATGAGCAGTTCTTC. Translating gives CASSLLAGYNEQFF.

J is TRBJ1-5 and V is TRBV30, with TRBD1 matching 7 bases. The CDR3 is made up of 12 amino acids. V shed 7 bases, J shed 9 bases, and the junction held 9 bases outside the gene matches. Germline V gene data show CDR1 as GTSNPN and CDR2 as SVGIG (reference sequence). The CDR3, as DNA: TGTGCCTCCTGGGACAGAGATGGGCCCCAGCATTTT. Translating it yields CASWDRDGPQHF.

The chain links TRBV5-1 to TRBJ1-1, with 8 bases aligning to TRBD1. The CDR3 is made up of 14 amino acids. With 4 bases clipped from V and 5 bases from J, the junction kept 7 bases outside the gene matches. CDR1 is SGHRS and CDR2 is YFSETQ in the germline V gene. The CDR3 reads CASSTRTGKTEAFF. CDR3 DNA sequence: TGCGCCAGCAGCACTCGGACAGGGAAGACTGAAGCTTTCTTT.

In nucleotides, the CDR3 is TGTGCCAGCACCGCGGGGGCTAGCGGGAGGATTCGGCCCGACAATGAGCAGTTCTTC. As protein: CASTAGASGRIRPDNEQFF. The V gene is TRBV21-1, the J gene TRBJ2-1; the table's D call, TRBD2, was not checked against the DNA. TRBV21-1 is flagged as a pseudogene. The CDR3 consists of 19 residues.

The chain has TRBV10-3 and TRBJ2-1, with 7 bases fitting TRBD1. Per the germline V gene, CDR1 is ENHRY and CDR2 is SYGVKD. The CDR3 runs 14 residues. V lost 0 bases and J lost 6; bases outside the gene matches: 2. CDR3 DNA: TGTGCCATCAGTGAGTCGACAGGGTCCAATGAGCAGTTCTTC. Its protein product is CAISESTGSNEQFF.

The rearrangement joins TRBV6-6 to TRBJ1-4; TRBD1 might be the D (6 bases). CDR1 and CDR2 (germline): MNHNY, SVGAGI (reference sequence). The CDR3 covers 14 residues. The V gene lost 7 bases and the J gene lost 5 bases, with 14 bases spanning the gap. The chain's CDR3 is CASKSGTNNEKLFF. CDR3 nucleotides: TGTGCCAGCAAAAGCGGGACAAACAATGAAAAACTGTTTTTT.

The V and J genes are TRBV6-1 and TRBJ1-2; TRBD1 might be the D (6 bases). The V and J ends lost 2 bases and 8 bases respectively, with 15 bases between them. CDR3 length equals 14 residues. Germline assignment: CDR1 MNHNS and CDR2 SASEGT. The CDR3 is CASSELGGAGGYTF. The CDR3 nucleotides read TGTGCCAGCAGTGAACTGGGGGGGGCGGGAGGCTACACCTTC.

J is TRBJ1-1 and V is TRBV9; 10 bases line up with TRBD1. Germline loops: CDR1 SGDLS, CDR2 YYNGEE. J was trimmed by 4 bases and V by 1 base; bases with no gene match: 7. This CDR3 contains 16 residues. In DNA form, the CDR3 reads TGTGCCAGCAGCGTAACGGGACAGGGGAAGATCACTGAAGCTTTCTTT. This encodes CASSVTGQGKITEAFF. Based on the CDR3 plus reference TRBV9 and TRBJ1-1, the full variable domain is DSGVTQTPKHLITATGQRVTLRCSPRSGDLSVYWYQQSLDQGLQFLIQYYNGEERAKGNILERFSAQQFPDLHSELNLSSLELGDSALYFCASSVTGQGKITEAFFGQGTRLTVV.

The genes are TRBV10-2 and TRBJ1-6, with D tentatively TRBD1 (6 bases). Trimming removed 6 bases at V and 16 bases at J, with 22 bases between. The CDR3 sequence is 14 residues long. Germline CDR1 reads WSHSY; CDR2 reads SAAADI. The CDR3 protein is CASRRGQIEGTLHF. CDR3 DNA: TGCGCCAGCAGGAGGGGTCAAATAGAGGGGACACTCCACTTT.

The V call is TRBV2, the J call TRBJ1-4, with D possibly being TRBD1 (5 bases). Trimming stripped 3 bases from V and 7 bases from J, with 12 bases between. The length of the CDR3 is 14 residues. CDR1 and CDR2 from the germline V gene are SNHLY and FYNNEI. The CDR3 DNA reads as TGTGCCAGCAGTGACCGGGGGGTCGGTGAAAAACTGTTTTTT. The encoded protein is CASSDRGVGEKLFF.

V usage is TRBV4-1 and J usage is TRBJ2-3, with D possibly being TRBD2 (5 bases). Trimming cost V 1 base and J 2 bases, with 13 bases left between them. Germline lookup yields CDR1 MGHRA and CDR2 YSYEKL. The CDR3 covers 16 residues. In DNA form, the CDR3 reads TGCGCCAGCAGCCAAGTCAGTAGCGTGAACACAGATACGCAGTATTTT. Translated: CASSQVSSVNTDTQYF.

The genes are TRBV16 and TRBJ2-2; D possibly corresponds to TRBD1 (5 bases). The V end was cut by 2 bases, the J end by 5 bases, with 15 bases between. This CDR3 has 16 residues. Germline V lookup: CDR1 KGHSY, CDR2 FQNENV. CDR3 loop: CASSQLWGRGTGELFF. CDR3 sequence (DNA): TGTGCCAGCAGCCAACTCTGGGGCAGAGGAACCGGGGAGCTGTTTTTT.

The chain uses TRBV9 and TRBJ2-7, with TRBD1 as a possible D gene (6 bases). CDR1 and CDR2 from the germline V gene are SGDLS and YYNGEE. This CDR3 comprises 15 residues. Trimming cost V 0 bases and J 2 bases, with 12 bases left between them. The DNA of the CDR3 is TGTGCCAGCAGCGTAGCCCCGGGACATACCTACGAGCAGTACTTC. Its protein product is CASSVAPGHTYEQYF.

The rearrangement uses TRBV6-4 and TRBJ1-5, with D possibly TRBD1 on 5 matching bases. The germline gives CDR1 MRHNA, CDR2 SNTAGT. V was trimmed by 3 bases and J by 3 bases, leaving 24 bases between them. CDR3 length: 19 amino acids. CDR3 sequence (DNA): TGTGCCAGCAGTGATCACGTTCTGGGGGGGATAGTCCTCAATCAGCCCCAGCATTTT. This translates into CASSDHVLGGIVLNQPQHF.

The chain is built from TRBV5-6 and TRBJ1-2; D may be TRBD1 (5 bases). CDR3 length equals 16 residues. The germline V gene has CDR1 SGHDT and CDR2 YYEEEE. V gave up 2 bases and J gave up 4 bases, with 18 bases separating them. Here the CDR3 DNA reads TGTGCCAGCAGCTTTGGGGCGTACGGGGGAAGCTATGGCTACACCTTC. It codes for CASSFGAYGGSYGYTF.

This chain uses TRBV4-2 with TRBJ2-6, with D unclear. Germline CDR1 and CDR2: LGHNA and YNFKEQ. V shed 1 base and J shed 0 bases, with 4 bases lying between them. CDR3 size: 15 residues. CDR3 in amino acids: CASSQAGSGANVLTF. CDR3 nucleotides: TGTGCCAGCAGCCAAGCGGGCTCTGGGGCCAACGTCCTGACTTTC.

The chain recombines TRBV6-2 or TRBV6-3 with TRBJ1-1; 7 nucleotides agree with TRBD1. Germline CDR1 reads MNHEY; CDR2 reads SVGEGT. J was trimmed by 1 base and V by 6 bases; bases with no gene match: 8. The CDR3 has 15 amino acids. This chain's CDR3 is CASSPRQGRNTEAFF. CDR3 in DNA: TGTGCCAGCAGCCCAAGACAGGGCCGGAACACTGAAGCTTTCTTT.

This rearrangement joins TRBV30 to TRBJ2-7; D ambiguous. Germline assignment: CDR1 GTSNPN and CDR2 SVGIG (reference sequence). The CDR3 extends over 11 amino acids. V lost 1 base and J 5 bases, leaving 6 bases between the germline ends. CDR3 coding DNA: TGTGCCTGGAGTGCCTCTAACGAGCAGTACTTC. This translates into CAWSASNEQYF.